This T cell receptor beta chain was recovered during a study of control samples from healthy donors and cancer patients. V was pared by 2 bases and J by 9 bases, with 14 bases between. Germline values: CDR1 MDHEN, CDR2 SYDVKM. This CDR3 is 15 amino acids long. Clones were read by immunoSEQ multiplex PCR, and TCRdb kept only the in-frame ones, dropping some. The data contain around 84,000 clones, 91% of them singletons. The chain recombines TRBV28 with TRBJ1-6; perhaps TRBD1 as D (5 bases). The specimen was blood. The TCR sequence derives from a man aged 25-40 years in good health. CDR3 in DNA: TGTGCCAGCAGTTTAAGTTGGGGGGACGGTTCACCCCTCCACTTT. Translated, it gives CASSLSWGDGSPLHF.